This TCR beta chain was sequenced for a study of T cell changes during pregnancy in multiple sclerosis. The data were produced by immunoSEQ multiplex PCR, yet TCRdb's version contains in-frame clones alone and is incomplete. The sample has tens of thousands of clones, approximately 94% seen once. This CDR3 comprises 15 residues. From germline, CDR1 is SEHNR and CDR2 FQNEAQ (reference sequence). V dropped 2 bases and J dropped 0 bases, with 10 bases sitting between them. The chain links TRBV7-9 to TRBJ1-1; D gene uncertain. The receptor comes from a female donor with multiple sclerosis, enrolled in a pregnancy study. The source was peripheral blood, collected in the third trimester of pregnancy. The CDR3: CASSLPGFMNTEAFF. In DNA form, the CDR3 reads TGTGCCAGCAGCTTACCGGGGTTCATGAACACTGAAGCTTTCTTT.